This T cell receptor (beta chain) was found in a study of OX40 agonist ivuxolimab in advanced cancers. Generated by immunoSEQ multiplex PCR, the TCRdb table keeps only in-frame clones and is missing some. The sample records roughly 41,000 clones, roughly 86% being singletons. The specimen was CD4+ or CD8+ T cells sorted from blood, collected in a trial of the OX40 agonist ivuxolimab. This clonotype was obtained from an adult with an advanced solid tumor such as melanoma, head and neck, liver or kidney cancer.

The CDR3 DNA follows: TGTGCCAGCAGCCCCCACAGGGGACTGAACACTGAAGCTTTCTTT. As protein: CASSPHRGLNTEAFF. V gene TRBV7-6 combines with J gene TRBJ1-1; 7 bases fit TRBD1. CDR3 size: 15 residues. Losses at the gene ends were 5 bases for V and 0 bases for J; bases not matched to a gene: 6. Germline V gives CDR1 SGHVS, CDR2 FNYEAQ.